What follows is one T cell receptor (beta chain) and its context. These data belong to a study of PD-L1 blockade in urothelial cancer. This table comes from immunoSEQ multiplex PCR, and its TCRdb copy is limited to in-frame clones, with some not included. The sample consists of 85,000 to 90,000 clones, approximately 91% of them appearing once. Trimming at V came to 5 bases and at J to 1 base, leaving 6 bases not matched to a gene. The CDR3 is 16 residues long. Germline assignment: CDR1 SGHNT and CDR2 YENEEA. The origin of this receptor is a man aged 55 to 69 with urothelial cancer. This sample comprised PBMCs, obtained around atezolizumab (anti-PD-L1) treatment. V usage is TRBV11-3 and J usage is TRBJ2-1, with 9 bases lining up with TRBD2. The CDR3, as DNA: TGTGCCAGCAGCGTGCGCGGGGGGGTTTCCTACAATGAGCAGTTCTTC. Amino acid sequence: CASSVRGGVSYNEQFF.